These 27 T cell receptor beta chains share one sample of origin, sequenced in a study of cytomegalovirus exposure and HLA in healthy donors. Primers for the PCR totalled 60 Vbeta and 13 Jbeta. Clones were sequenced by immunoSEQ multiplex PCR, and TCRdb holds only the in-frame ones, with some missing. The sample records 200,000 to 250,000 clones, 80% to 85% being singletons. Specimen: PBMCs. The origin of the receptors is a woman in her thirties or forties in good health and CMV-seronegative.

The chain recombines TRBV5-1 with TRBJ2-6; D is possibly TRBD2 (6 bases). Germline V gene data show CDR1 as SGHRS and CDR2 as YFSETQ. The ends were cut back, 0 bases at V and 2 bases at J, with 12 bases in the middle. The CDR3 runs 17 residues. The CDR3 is CASSLGRGSAGANVLTF. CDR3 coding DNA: TGCGCCAGCAGCTTGGGGAGGGGATCAGCTGGGGCCAACGTCCTGACTTTC.

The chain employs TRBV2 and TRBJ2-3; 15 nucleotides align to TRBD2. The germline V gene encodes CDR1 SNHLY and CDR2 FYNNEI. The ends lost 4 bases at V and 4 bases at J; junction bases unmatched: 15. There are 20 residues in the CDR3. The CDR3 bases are TGTGCCAGCAGTGTTGGCCCTTTGCCGGGACTAGCGGGAGGCGCAGATACGCAGTATTTT. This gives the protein CASSVGPLPGLAGGADTQYF.

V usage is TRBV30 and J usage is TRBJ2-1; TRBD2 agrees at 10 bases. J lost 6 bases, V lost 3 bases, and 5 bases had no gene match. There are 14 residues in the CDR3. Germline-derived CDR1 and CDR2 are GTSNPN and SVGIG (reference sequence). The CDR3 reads CAWRVLAGVNEQFF. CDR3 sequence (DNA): TGTGCCTGGAGAGTTCTAGCGGGGGTCAATGAGCAGTTCTTC.

The CDR3 DNA sequence: TGTGCCAGCAGTTTATTGCGGGGGGCGGTGGAAAAACTGTTTTTT. Translating gives CASSLLRGAVEKLFF. The genes are TRBV28 and TRBJ1-4; D may be TRBD1 (6 bases). This CDR3 contains 15 residues. The germline CDR1 and CDR2 sequences are MDHEN and SYDVKM. The V and J ends lost 1 base and 8 bases respectively, with 14 bases between them.

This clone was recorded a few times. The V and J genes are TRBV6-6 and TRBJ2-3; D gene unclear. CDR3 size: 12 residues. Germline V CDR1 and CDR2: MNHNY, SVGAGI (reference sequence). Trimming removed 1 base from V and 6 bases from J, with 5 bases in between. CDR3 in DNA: TGTGCCAGCAGTTACTTCGAGGATACGCAGTATTTT. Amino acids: CASSYFEDTQYF.

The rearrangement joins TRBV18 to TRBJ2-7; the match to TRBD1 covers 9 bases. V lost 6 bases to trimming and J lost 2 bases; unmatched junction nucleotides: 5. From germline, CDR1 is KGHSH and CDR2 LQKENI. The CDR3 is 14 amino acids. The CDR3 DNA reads TGTGCCAGCTCGACAGGGGGGGTCCCCTACGAGCAGTACTTC. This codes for CASSTGGVPYEQYF.

In nucleotides, the CDR3 is TGCGCCAGCAGGAAAGGGACAGGAGAAGGAGGGACTGAAGCTTTCTTT. Its protein product is CASRKGTGEGGTEAFF. The V gene is TRBV5-1, the J gene TRBJ1-1, with 8 bases identical to TRBD1. The ends lost 5 bases at V and 5 bases at J; junction bases unmatched: 14. Germline V lookup: CDR1 SGHRS, CDR2 YFSETQ. The length of the CDR3 is 16 residues.

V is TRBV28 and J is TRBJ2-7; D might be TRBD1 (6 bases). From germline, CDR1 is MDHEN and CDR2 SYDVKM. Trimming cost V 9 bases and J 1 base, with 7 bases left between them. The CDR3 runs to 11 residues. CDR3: CASGQSYEQYF. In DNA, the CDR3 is TGTGCCAGTGGACAGTCCTACGAGCAGTACTTC. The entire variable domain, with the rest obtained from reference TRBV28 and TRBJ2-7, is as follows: DVKVTQSSRYLVKRTGEKVFLECVQDMDHENMFWYRQDPGLGLRLIYFSYDVKMKEKGDIPEGYSVSREKKERFSLILESASTNQTSMYLCASGQSYEQYFGPGTRLTVT.

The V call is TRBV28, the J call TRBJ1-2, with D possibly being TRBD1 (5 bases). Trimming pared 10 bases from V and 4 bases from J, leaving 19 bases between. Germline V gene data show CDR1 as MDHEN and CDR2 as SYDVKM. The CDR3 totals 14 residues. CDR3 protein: CAIFAMGGIYGYTF. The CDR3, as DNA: TGTGCCATCTTCGCGATGGGGGGTATCTATGGCTACACCTTC.

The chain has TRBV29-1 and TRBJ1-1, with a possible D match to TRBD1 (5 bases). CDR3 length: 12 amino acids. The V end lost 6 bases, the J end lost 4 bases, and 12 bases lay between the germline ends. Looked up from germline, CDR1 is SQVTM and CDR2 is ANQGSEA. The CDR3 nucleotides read TGCAGCGTCCAGGGCACGGTCACTGAAGCTTTCTTT. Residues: CSVQGTVTEAFF.

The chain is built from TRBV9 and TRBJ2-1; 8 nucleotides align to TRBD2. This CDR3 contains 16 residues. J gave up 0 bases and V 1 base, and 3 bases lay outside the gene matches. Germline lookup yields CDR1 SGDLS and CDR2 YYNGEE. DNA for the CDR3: TGTGCCAGCAGCGTACGGGAGGGGAGCTCCTACAATGAGCAGTTCTTC. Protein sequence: CASSVREGSSYNEQFF.

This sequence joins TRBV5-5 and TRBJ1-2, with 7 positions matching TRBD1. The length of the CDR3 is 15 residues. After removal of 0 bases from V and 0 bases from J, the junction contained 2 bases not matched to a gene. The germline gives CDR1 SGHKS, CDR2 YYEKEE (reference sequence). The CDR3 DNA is TGTGCCAGCAGCTTGGGGGACAGCACTAACTATGGCTACACCTTC. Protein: CASSLGDSTNYGYTF.

The CDR3 coding sequence is TGTGCCTGGAAGAGGGTCAGCACAGATACGCAGTATTTT. It is translated as CAWKRVSTDTQYF. The J gene is TRBJ2-3, the V gene TRBV30, with a possible D match to TRBD2 (5 bases). Per the germline V gene, CDR1 is GTSNPN and CDR2 is SVGIG (reference sequence). The germline V and J ends were trimmed by 4 bases and 0 bases, with 8 bases remaining between them. The CDR3 extends over 13 amino acids.

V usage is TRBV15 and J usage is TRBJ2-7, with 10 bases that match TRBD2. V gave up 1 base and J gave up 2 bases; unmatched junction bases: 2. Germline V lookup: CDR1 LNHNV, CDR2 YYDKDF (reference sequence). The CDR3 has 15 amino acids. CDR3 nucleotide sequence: TGTGCCACCAGCAGAGGGCTAGCGGGGGCCTACGAGCAGTACTTC. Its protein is CATSRGLAGAYEQYF.

CDR3 nucleotides: TGCGCCAGCAGTGAAAGGACAGGGGGCATCAATGAGCAGTTCTTC. Protein sequence: CASSERTGGINEQFF. This chain connects TRBV10-1 to TRBJ2-1; 11 bases match TRBD1. Unmatched junction bases numbered 4, after V lost 3 bases and J lost 6 bases. This CDR3 has 15 amino acids. CDR1 is WNHNN, CDR2 SYGVQD, per germline (reference sequence).

The CDR3 is CASSSQGFYEQYF. CDR3 nucleotide sequence: TGTGCCAGTAGTTCCCAGGGGTTTTACGAGCAGTACTTC. The chain is built from TRBV19 and TRBJ2-7; D might be TRBD1 (6 bases). V lost 5 bases and J lost 4, with 12 bases in between. The germline V gene has CDR1 LNHDA and CDR2 SQIVND (reference sequence). This CDR3 contains 13 residues. Supplemented by reference TRBV19 and TRBJ2-7, the full variable domain reads DGGITQSPKYLFRKEGQNVTLSCEQNLNHDAMYWYRQDPGQGLRLIYYSQIVNDFQKGDIAEGYSVSREKKESFPLTVTSAQKNPTAFYLCASSSQGFYEQYFGPGTRLTVT.

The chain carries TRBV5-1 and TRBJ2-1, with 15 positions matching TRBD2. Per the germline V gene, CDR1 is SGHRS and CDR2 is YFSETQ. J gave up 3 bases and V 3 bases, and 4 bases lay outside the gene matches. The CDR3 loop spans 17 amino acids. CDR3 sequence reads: CASSWGLAGGGYNEQFF. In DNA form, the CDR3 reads TGCGCCAGCAGCTGGGGACTAGCGGGAGGAGGCTACAATGAGCAGTTCTTC.

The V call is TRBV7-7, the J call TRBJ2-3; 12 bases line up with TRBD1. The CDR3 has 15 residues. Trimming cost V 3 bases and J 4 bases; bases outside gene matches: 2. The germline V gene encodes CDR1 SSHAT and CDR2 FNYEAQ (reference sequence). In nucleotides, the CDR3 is TGTGCCAGCAGCTTGGGACAGGGGGCTTCAGATACGCAGTATTTT. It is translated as CASSLGQGASDTQYF.

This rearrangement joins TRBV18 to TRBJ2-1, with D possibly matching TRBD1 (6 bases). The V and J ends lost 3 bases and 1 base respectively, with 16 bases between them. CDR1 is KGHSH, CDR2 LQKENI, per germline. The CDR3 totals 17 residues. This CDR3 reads CASSPQQGGGSYNEQFF. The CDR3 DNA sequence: TGTGCCAGCTCACCCCAACAAGGGGGTGGGTCCTACAATGAGCAGTTCTTC.

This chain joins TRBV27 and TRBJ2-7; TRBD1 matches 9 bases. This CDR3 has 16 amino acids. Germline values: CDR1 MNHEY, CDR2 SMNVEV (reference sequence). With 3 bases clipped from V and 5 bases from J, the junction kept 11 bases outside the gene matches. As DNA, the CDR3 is TGTGCCAGCAGTTTTGGTCTCGGGACAGGGTACCACGAGCAGTACTTC. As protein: CASSFGLGTGYHEQYF.

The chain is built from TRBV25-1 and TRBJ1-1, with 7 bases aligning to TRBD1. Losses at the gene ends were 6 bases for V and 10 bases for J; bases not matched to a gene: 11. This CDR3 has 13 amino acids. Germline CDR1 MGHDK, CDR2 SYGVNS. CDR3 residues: CASRGGQYSLAFF. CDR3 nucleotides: TGTGCCAGCAGGGGGGGACAGTACTCTTTAGCTTTCTTT.

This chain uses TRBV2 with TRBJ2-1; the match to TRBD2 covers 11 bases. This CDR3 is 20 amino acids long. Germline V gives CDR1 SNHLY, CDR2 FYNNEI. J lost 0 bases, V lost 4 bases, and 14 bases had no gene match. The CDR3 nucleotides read TGTGCCAGCAGTGCCGTGACTAGCGGGGTACTCGCTGGCTCCTACAATGAGCAGTTCTTC. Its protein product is CASSAVTSGVLAGSYNEQFF.

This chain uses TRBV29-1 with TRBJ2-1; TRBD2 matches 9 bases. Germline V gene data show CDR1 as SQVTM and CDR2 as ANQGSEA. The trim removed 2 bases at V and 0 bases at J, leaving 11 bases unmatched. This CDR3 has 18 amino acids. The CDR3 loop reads CSVELLAGFQSSYNEQFF. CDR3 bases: TGCAGCGTTGAACTACTAGCGGGTTTCCAGAGCTCCTACAATGAGCAGTTCTTC.

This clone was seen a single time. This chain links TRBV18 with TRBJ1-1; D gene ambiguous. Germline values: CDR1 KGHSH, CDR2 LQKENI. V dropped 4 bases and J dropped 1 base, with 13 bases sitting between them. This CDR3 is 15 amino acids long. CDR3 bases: TGTGCCAGCTCACTACAGCCAGACGGGAACACTGAAGCTTTCTTT. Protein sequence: CASSLQPDGNTEAFF.

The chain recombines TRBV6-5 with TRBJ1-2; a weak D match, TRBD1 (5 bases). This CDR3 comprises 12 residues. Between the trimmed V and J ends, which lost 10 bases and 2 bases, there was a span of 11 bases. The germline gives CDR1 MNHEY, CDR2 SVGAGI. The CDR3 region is CATKTENYGYTF. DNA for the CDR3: TGTGCCACTAAGACAGAAAACTATGGCTACACCTTC.

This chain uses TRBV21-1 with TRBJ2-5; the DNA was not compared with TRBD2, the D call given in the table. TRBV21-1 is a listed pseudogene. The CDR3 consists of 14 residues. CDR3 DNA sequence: TGTGCCAGCATAGAGGAATCACACGGAGAGACCCAGTACTTC. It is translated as CASIEESHGETQYF.

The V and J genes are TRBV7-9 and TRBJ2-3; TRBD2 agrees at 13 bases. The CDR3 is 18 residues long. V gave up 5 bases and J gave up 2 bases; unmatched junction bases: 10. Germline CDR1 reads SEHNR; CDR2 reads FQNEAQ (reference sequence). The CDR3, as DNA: TGTGCCAGCAGCGCTACTAGCGGGAGGGCCAATCCCACAGATACGCAGTATTTT. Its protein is CASSATSGRANPTDTQYF.